This TCR beta chain was retrieved from a study of graft-versus-host responses after intestinal transplantation. Study findings and constraints: GvH clonotypes were identified within recipient marrow, with a subset emerging first in ileum or blood.

As for this clone: The antigen is unknown.

The V gene lost 0 bases and the J gene lost 7 bases, with 8 bases spanning the gap. The CDR3 length is 13 residues. Germline V CDR1 and CDR2: SGHDT, YYEEEE. Assay used: immunoSEQ multiplex PCR; TCRdb lists only in-frame clones, some missing. The profile shows about 21,000 clones, 92% of them singletons. The sequencing here drew on PBMCs, taken about 250 days after intestinal transplant. The sequence came from a human patient who received an intestinal transplant, so some T cells may come from the graft donor. The chain joins TRBV5-6 to TRBJ1-5; D not certain. DNA for the CDR3: TGTGCCAGCAGCTTGGGAGGGCGCCAGCCCCAGCATTTT. Its translation is CASSLGGRQPQHF. Full variable domain (outside the CDR3, taken from reference TRBV5-6 and TRBJ1-5): DAGVTQSPTHLIKTRGQQVTLRCSPKSGHDTVSWYQQALGQGPQFIFQYYEEEERQRGNFPDRFSGHQFPNYSSELNVNALLLGDSALYLCASSLGGRQPQHFGDGTRLSIL.